This T cell receptor beta chain was recorded in a study of T cells in Graves' hyperthyroidism and ophthalmopathy. Researchers took RNA transcripts and amplified the TCR beta CDR3 regions from them. The study used the HTBI primer set for a first-round RT-PCR of the TCR CDR3. MiXCR was run by TCRdb on the multiplex PCR reads, yielding one entry per CDR3 protein. The sample has fewer than 450,000 distinct CDR3 sequences, approximately 17% seen once. CDR1 is MNHEY and CDR2 is SMNVEV in the germline V gene (reference sequence). CDR3 size: 18 residues. The V gene end was trimmed by 1 base and the J gene end by 1 base; junction bases not matched to a gene: 10. Findings and limits, study-wide: Patients with ophthalmopathy were separated from those with stable hyperthyroidism by a 13 V-J model.

This clonotype occurred many times. Its antigen is currently unknown. The specimen sequenced was blood. The genes are TRBV27 and TRBJ2-4; 7 positions match TRBD1. The source of this sequence is a woman younger than 45 with Graves' hyperthyroidism that later progressed to Graves' ophthalmopathy. The CDR3 is CASSLFGVTGNAKNIQYF. CDR3 bases: TGTGCCAGCAGTTTATTTGGGGTGACAGGGAACGCCAAAAACATTCAGTACTTC.